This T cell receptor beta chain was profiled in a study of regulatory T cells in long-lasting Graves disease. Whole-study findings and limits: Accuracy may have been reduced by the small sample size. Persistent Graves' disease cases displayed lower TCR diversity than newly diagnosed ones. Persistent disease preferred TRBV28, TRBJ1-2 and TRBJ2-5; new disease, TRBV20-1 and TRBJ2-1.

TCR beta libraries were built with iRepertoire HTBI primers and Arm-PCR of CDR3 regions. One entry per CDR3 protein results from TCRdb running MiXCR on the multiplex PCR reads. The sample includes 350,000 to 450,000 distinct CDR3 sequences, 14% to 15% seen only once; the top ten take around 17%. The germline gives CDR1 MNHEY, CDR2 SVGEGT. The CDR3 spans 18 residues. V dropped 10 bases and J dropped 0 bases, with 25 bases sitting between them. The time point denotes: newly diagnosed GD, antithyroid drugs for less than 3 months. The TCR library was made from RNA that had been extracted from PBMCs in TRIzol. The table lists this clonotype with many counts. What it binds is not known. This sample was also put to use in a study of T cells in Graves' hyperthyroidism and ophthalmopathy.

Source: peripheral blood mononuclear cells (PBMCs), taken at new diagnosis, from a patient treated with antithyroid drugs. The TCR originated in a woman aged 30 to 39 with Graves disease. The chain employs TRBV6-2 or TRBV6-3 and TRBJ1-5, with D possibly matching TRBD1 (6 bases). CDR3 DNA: TGTGCCACCTCTCGCCCTCTTGGGGGGCTATATAGCAATCAGCCCCAGCATTTT. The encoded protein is CATSRPLGGLYSNQPQHF.